This T cell receptor beta chain was profiled in a study of B cell selection in AIRE deficiency. Source study methods: Conventional T cell pools: about 100,000 distinct patient, some 1.3x10^5 donor TCRbeta sequences. Assay used: immunoSEQ multiplex PCR; TCRdb lists only in-frame clones, some missing. V, J and clone size reflect that table, while D and trimming were determined from the DNA. The top ten clones hold 0.3% of a sample with tens of thousands of clones, less than 98% of them seen once. General study results and limits: Patient Tconv and Treg cells showed healthy-like TCRBV usage, CDR3 length, diversity. CDR3s were shorter in shared Treg sequences, reflecting few non-templated nucleotide insertions. About a third of healthy-donor shared Treg TCRbeta sequences appeared in patient Tconv cells.

With regard to this clone: Its antigen remains unidentified.

Conventional CD4 T cells were sorted as CD4+CD127+ cells. The sequencing input was conventional CD4+ T cells sorted from PBMCs. The sequence was obtained from a human donor with AIRE deficiency.

CDR3 DNA sequence: TGCGCCAGCAGCCTGATAGGCGTAGTTGGGTATAATTCACCCCTCCACTTT. Translating gives CASSLIGVVGYNSPLHF. The rearrangement joins TRBV5-1 to TRBJ1-6; D call uncertain. Germline CDR1 reads SGHRS; CDR2 reads YFSETQ. The CDR3 extends over 17 amino acids. Trimming removed 4 bases from V and 4 bases from J, with 18 bases in between.